This TCR beta chain came from a study of shared clonotypes between healthy human individuals. Study overall: Each donor's CD4 naive and CD4 memory cells filled three plates apiece, CD8 naive two, and CD8 memory one.

In regard to this clone: Its antigen remains unknown.

Study results and limitations: Despite large depth, sorted-subset datasets appeared incompletely sequenced. Donor scarcity curtailed the genetic and exposure-history diversity represented herein.

It was CD45RO-negative cells, positively selected for CCR7, that made up naive CD8 cells, with terminally differentiated effector memory CD45RA+ cells excluded. Data came from immunoSEQ multiplex PCR; TCRdb stores just in-frame clones and leaves some out. This sample has about 1,900,000 clones; about 95% occur once, and the top ten carry less than 1.5%. Material: naive CD8+ T cells sorted from blood. The TCR comes from a man between 18 and 35 years old in good health.

The CDR3 sequence is CASSSHLREQFF. In DNA, the CDR3 is TGTGCCAGCAGCTCCCATCTCCGTGAGCAGTTCTTC. The V gene is TRBV6-6, the J gene TRBJ2-1; unclear D gene. The germline gives CDR1 MNHNY, CDR2 SVGAGI (reference sequence). Trimming left V 6 bases short and J 9 bases short, with 12 bases between. The CDR3 spans 12 residues.